The clone carrying this T cell receptor (beta chain) was counted only a few times. In the original workflow: Reference gene primer amplification gave estimated nucleated cell counts. Using immunoSEQ multiplex PCR, the repertoire was profiled, and TCRdb retains in-frame clones only, with some absent. D and trimming were read from the DNA, whereas the V and J calls and clone size are those reported in that table. Among nearly 250,000 clones, more than 75% were seen once, and the ten largest hold approximately 5.5%. The data derive from a study of blood T cell repertoires in COVID-19. As for the study in general: Sample material is recorded as cDNA or gDNA derived from T cells, B-cell-depleted T cells, or PBMCs.

Patients at the Seattle site were enrolled during active infection and followed longitudinally. V lost 5 bases and J lost 8, with 13 bases in between. The CDR3 runs 14 residues. Germline loops: CDR1 MDHEN, CDR2 SYDVKM. The sequencing input was peripheral blood. The source is a woman aged 80 or over with COVID-19, enrolled during active disease. The gene calls are TRBV28 and TRBJ1-6, with no clear D. Written as DNA, the CDR3 is TGTGCCAGCAGTCTTCGTCCCGGGGATTCACCCCTCCACTTT. Encoded protein: CASSLRPGDSPLHF.